The rows below give T cell receptor beta chains drawn from one sample of a study of response to subunit inactivated influenza vaccine. A single record per CDR3 protein comes from TCRdb applying MiXCR to the RT-PCR reads. The table has 400,000 to 650,000 distinct CDR3 sequences, around 7.9% seen once. The specimen comprised PBMCs from blood, sampled about 24 months after vaccination. All receptors come from a man in his fifties or sixties who received an inactivated influenza vaccine. Both conserved end residues are part of each CDR3. The D gene is left open where the match is weak. Clone size is stated in some rows and not others, as once, few, many or a class when expanded.

V,size,J,D,DNA,CDR3
TRBV7-2,NA,TRBJ2-3,TRBD2,TGTGCCAGCAGCTCGAAGACTAGCGACTTTACAGATACGCAGTATTTT,CASSSKTSDFTDTQYF
TRBV20-1,few,TRBJ1-2,TRBD1,TGCAGTGCTAGAGATCAGGCAGGACAGGACTATGGCTACACCTTC,CSARDQAGQDYGYTF
TRBV28,many,TRBJ2-7,NA,TGTGCCAGCAGTTCCGATTTAGCGGCCTCCTACGAGCAGTACTTC,CASSSDLAASYEQYF
TRBV29-1,NA,TRBJ2-7,NA,TGCAGCGTTGAGGACGAGCAGTACTTC,CSVEDEQYF
TRBV29-1,many,TRBJ2-3,NA,TGCAGCGTTGAAGTTACGGGCCGCCAAGGCACGCAGTATTTT,CSVEVTGRQGTQYF
TRBV7-8,few,TRBJ2-7,NA,TGTGCCAGCAGCTTAACCCCCAGGGGAGGGCGAGCCGAGCAGTACTTC,CASSLTPRGGRAEQYF
TRBV7-9,few,TRBJ1-2,TRBD1,TGTGCTTTGGAAGGGGGCCGGTATGGCTACACCTTC,CALEGGRYGYTF
TRBV24-1,NA,TRBJ1-4,NA,TGTGCCACCAGTTCCCAAGATGAAAAACTGTTTTTT,CATSSQDEKLFF
TRBV5-1,NA,TRBJ1-1,NA,TGCGCCAGCAGCTTGGCACAGGGTGAGACTGAAGCTTTCTTT,CASSLAQGETEAFF
TRBV2,few,TRBJ2-2,NA,TGTGCAAGCACTGAAACCGGGGAGCTGTTTTTT,CASTETGELFF
TRBV4-1,NA,TRBJ2-5,TRBD1,TGCGCCAGCAGACGGACGACAGGGGGCTTCGAGACCCAGTACTTC,CASRRTTGGFETQYF
TRBV10-3,many,TRBJ1-5,NA,TGTGCCATCAGTGAGGGACAGAGGAATCAGCCCCAGCATTTT,CAISEGQRNQPQHF
TRBV20-1,few,TRBJ2-5,TRBD2,TGCAGTGCTAGAGAACGTTCCGGGACTAGCGGGCCCCGACAACTAAGAGCCCAGTACTTC,CSARERSGTSGPRQLRAQYF
TRBV24-1,NA,TRBJ1-2,NA,TGTGCCACCAGTGATGGTGGGCGGAAAGGCTACACCTTC,CATSDGGRKGYTF
TRBV12-3/TRBV12-4,few,TRBJ2-2,TRBD2,TGTGCCAGCAGTTACTCTAGCGGGAGGGCCGGGGAGCTGTTTTTT,CASSYSSGRAGELFF
TRBV7-9,few,TRBJ2-7,TRBD1,TGTGCCAGCAGCAGTAGGGACAGGACTTCCAGCGAGCAGTACTTC,CASSSRDRTSSEQYF
TRBV24-1,NA,TRBJ1-5,TRBD1,TGTGCCACCAGTGATGGACAGGGTGATCAGCCCCAGCATTTT,CATSDGQGDQPQHF
TRBV7-2,few,TRBJ2-7,NA,TGTGCCAGCAGCCGTATTAGCGAGCAGTACTTC,CASSRISEQYF
TRBV20-1,many,TRBJ2-5,TRBD1,TGCAGTGCTAGAGGAGGGGCAGACAGGGGAAGAGAGACCCAGTACTTC,CSARGGADRGRETQYF
TRBV4-1,NA,TRBJ2-5,NA,TGCGCCAGCAGCCAAGCTTCTTCCGGGGGGACCCAGTACTTC,CASSQASSGGTQYF
TRBV24-1,few,TRBJ2-7,TRBD2,TGTGCCACCAGTGACTCTGGGGGGACTAGCGGGGAATACGAGCAGTACTTC,CATSDSGGTSGEYEQYF
TRBV12-3/TRBV12-4,NA,TRBJ2-3,NA,TGTGCCAGCACCAGGGGGGGCAGGAATACGCAGTATTTT,CASTRGGRNTQYF
TRBV30,NA,TRBJ1-6,NA,TGTGCCTGGAGGGACGGCAGGGAGGCAGGATCCTATAATTCACCCCTCCACTTT,CAWRDGREAGSYNSPLHF
TRBV5-1,few,TRBJ2-7,TRBD2,TGCGCCAGCAGCCCGACTAGCGGGGGACCCTACGAGCAGTACTTC,CASSPTSGGPYEQYF
TRBV10-3,many,TRBJ2-1,NA,TGTGCCATCAGTGAGTCGATCCAGGGTCGAGACAATGAGCAGTTCTTC,CAISESIQGRDNEQFF
TRBV7-2,few,TRBJ1-5,NA,TGTGCCAGCAGCCCGACAGTCACCCAGCCCCAGCATTTT,CASSPTVTQPQHF
TRBV12-3/TRBV12-4,many,TRBJ2-1,NA,TGTGCCAGCAGTTTAGGACTCTCCTACAATGAGCAGTTCTTC,CASSLGLSYNEQFF
TRBV19,NA,TRBJ1-6,NA,TGTGCCAGTAGTATAGCCACACCGGAACAGCTCAATTCACCCCTCCACTTT,CASSIATPEQLNSPLHF
TRBV18,NA,TRBJ1-1,TRBD1,TGTGCCAGCTCACCACCGCAGGGACAGGGGGCGAAGACGATGAACACTGAAGCTTTCTTT,CASSPPQGQGAKTMNTEAFF
TRBV7-2,many,TRBJ2-2,NA,TGTGCCAGCAGCTCTTTAAAAATGGAGCTGTTTTTT,CASSSLKMELFF
TRBV5-1,few,TRBJ1-3,NA,TGCGCCAGCAGCCGGACAGACAGCCGAGCTCCAGGAAACACCATATATTTT,CASSRTDSRAPGNTIYF
TRBV3-2,many,TRBJ2-5,NA,TGTGCCAGCAGCTCTTCGCTAGCGGGGGGCTACCTGTACCAAGAGACCCAGTACTTC,CASSSSLAGGYLYQETQYF
TRBV7-8,NA,TRBJ2-7,TRBD1,TGTGCCAGCAGCAGGCAGGGGGTGAGGTACGAGCAGTACTTC,CASSRQGVRYEQYF
TRBV5-6,NA,TRBJ1-5,TRBD1,TGTGCCAGCAGCAACGGACAGGGGAATCATCAGCCCCAGCATTTT,CASSNGQGNHQPQHF
TRBV12-3/TRBV12-4,NA,TRBJ2-1,TRBD1,TGTGCCAGCAGACGACAGGGAACAGACTACAATGAGCAGTTCTTC,CASRRQGTDYNEQFF
TRBV5-6,many,TRBJ2-3,NA,TGTGCCAGCAGCCCGGGACTTGCAGATACGCAGTATTTT,CASSPGLADTQYF
TRBV6-5,NA,TRBJ2-1,NA,TGTGCCAGCAGTTACTCATTGCGTGCTGAGCAGTTCTTC,CASSYSLRAEQFF
TRBV20-1,NA,TRBJ2-2,TRBD2,TGCAGTGCTACATCAGGTCGACTAGCGGGAAGGACCGGGGAGCTGTTTTTT,CSATSGRLAGRTGELFF
TRBV7-9,NA,TRBJ1-1,TRBD1,TGTGCCAGCACCCCCTCTAGGGGGCAGACTGAAGCTTTCTTT,CASTPSRGQTEAFF
TRBV21-1,NA,TRBJ2-7,NA,TGTGCCAGCAGCAAGGGACAGTCCTCCTACGAGCAGTACTTC,CASSKGQSSYEQYF
TRBV5-6,few,TRBJ1-1,TRBD1,TGTGCCAGCAGCTTTGGACAGGGGGCGGGTGAAGCTTTCTTT,CASSFGQGAGEAFF